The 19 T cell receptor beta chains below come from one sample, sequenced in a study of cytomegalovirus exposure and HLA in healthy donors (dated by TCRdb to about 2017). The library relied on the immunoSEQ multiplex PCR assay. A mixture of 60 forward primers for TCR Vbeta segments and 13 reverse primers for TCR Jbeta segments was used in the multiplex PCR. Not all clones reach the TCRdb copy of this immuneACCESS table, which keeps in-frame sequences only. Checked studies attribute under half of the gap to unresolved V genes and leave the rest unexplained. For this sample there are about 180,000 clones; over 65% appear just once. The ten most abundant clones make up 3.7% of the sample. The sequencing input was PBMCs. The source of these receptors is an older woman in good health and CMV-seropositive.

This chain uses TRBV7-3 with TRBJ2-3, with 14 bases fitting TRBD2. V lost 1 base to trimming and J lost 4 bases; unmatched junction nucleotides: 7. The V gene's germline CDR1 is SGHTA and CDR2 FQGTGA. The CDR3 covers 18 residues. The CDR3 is CASSLNPPGLAGADTQYF. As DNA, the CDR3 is TGTGCCAGCAGCTTAAATCCGCCGGGACTAGCGGGAGCAGATACGCAGTATTTT.

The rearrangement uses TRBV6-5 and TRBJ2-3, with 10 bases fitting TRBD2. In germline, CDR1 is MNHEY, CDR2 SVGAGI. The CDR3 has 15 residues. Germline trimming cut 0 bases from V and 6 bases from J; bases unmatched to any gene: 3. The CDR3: CASSYSGTSVDTQYF. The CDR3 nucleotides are TGTGCCAGCAGTTACTCGGGGACTAGCGTGGATACGCAGTATTTT.

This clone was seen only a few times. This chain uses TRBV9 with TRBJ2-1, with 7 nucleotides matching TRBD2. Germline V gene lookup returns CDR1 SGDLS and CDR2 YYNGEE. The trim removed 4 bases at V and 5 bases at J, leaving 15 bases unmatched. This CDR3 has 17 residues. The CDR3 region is CASSSRGVPTPNNEQFF. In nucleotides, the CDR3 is TGTGCCAGCAGCTCCCGGGGGGTTCCCACCCCAAACAATGAGCAGTTCTTC.

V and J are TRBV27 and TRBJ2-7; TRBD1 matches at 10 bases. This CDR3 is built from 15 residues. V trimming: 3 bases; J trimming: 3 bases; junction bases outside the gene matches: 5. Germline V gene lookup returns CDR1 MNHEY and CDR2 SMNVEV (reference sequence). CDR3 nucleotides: TGTGCCAGCAGTTTGTACGGACAGGGGGACTACGAGCAGTACTTC. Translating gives CASSLYGQGDYEQYF.

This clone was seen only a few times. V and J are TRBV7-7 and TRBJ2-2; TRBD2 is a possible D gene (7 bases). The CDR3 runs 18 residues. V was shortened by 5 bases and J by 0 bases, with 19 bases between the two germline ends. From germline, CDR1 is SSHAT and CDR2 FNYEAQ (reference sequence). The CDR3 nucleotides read TGTGCCAGCAGCGCCCTCGGGGGGCCCCCATCGAACACCGGGGAGCTGTTTTTT. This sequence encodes CASSALGGPPSNTGELFF.

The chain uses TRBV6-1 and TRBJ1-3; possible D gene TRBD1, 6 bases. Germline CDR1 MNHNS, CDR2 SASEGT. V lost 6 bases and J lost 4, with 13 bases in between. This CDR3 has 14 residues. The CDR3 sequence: CASRIQGLGNTIYF. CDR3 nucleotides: TGTGCCAGCAGAATACAGGGTTTGGGAAACACCATATATTTT.

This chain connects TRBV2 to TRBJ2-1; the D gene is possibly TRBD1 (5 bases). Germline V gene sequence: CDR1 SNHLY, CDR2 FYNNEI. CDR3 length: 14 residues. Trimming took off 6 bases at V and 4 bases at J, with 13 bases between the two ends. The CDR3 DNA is TGTGCCAGCAGGGCGCAGGGTACGTACAATGAGCAGTTCTTC. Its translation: CASRAQGTYNEQFF.

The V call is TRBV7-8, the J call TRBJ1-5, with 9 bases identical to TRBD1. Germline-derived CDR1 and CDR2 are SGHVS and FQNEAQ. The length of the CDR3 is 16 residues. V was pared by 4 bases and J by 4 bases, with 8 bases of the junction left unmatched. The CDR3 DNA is TGTGCCAGCAGCTCATCCGGGACAGGGCCGAATCAGCCCCAGCATTTT. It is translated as CASSSSGTGPNQPQHF.

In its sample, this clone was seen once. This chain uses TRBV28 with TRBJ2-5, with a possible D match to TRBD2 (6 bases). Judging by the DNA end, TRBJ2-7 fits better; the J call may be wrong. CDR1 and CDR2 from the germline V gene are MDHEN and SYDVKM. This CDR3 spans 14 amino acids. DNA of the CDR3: TGTGCCAGCAGTTCAGGAGGGAGTGACTACGAGCAGTACTTC. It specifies CASSSGGSDYEQYF.

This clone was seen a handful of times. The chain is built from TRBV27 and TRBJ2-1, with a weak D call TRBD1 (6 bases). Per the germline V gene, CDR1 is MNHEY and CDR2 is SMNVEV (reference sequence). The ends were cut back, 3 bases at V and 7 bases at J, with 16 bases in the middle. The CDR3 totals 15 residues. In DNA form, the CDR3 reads TGTGCCAGCAGTTTGGTGGGGGCCTTTTGGAATGAGCAGTTCTTC. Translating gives CASSLVGAFWNEQFF.

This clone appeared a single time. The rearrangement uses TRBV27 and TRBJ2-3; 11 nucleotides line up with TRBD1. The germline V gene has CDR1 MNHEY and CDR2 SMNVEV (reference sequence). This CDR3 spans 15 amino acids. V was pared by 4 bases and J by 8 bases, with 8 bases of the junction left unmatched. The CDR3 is CASSSDRGRVSTQYF. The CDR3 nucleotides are TGTGCCAGCAGTTCGGACAGGGGGCGAGTTAGTACGCAGTATTTT.

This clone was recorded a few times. The CDR3 is CASSVDRGSYEQYF. The CDR3 DNA reads as TGTGCCAGCAGCGTAGATCGGGGCTCCTACGAGCAGTACTTC. The chain joins TRBV9 to TRBJ2-7; maybe TRBD2 (5 bases). CDR3 size: 14 residues. The germline CDR1 and CDR2 sequences are SGDLS and YYNGEE. The V end lost 0 bases, the J end lost 0 bases, and 7 bases lay between the germline ends. The whole variable domain, remainder taken from reference TRBV9 and TRBJ2-7, is DSGVTQTPKHLITATGQRVTLRCSPRSGDLSVYWYQQSLDQGLQFLIQYYNGEERAKGNILERFSAQQFPDLHSELNLSSLELGDSALYFCASSVDRGSYEQYFGPGTRLTVT.

The CDR3, as DNA: TGTGCCAGCAGCGTCGCGGGGCTAGCGGTCACAGATACGCAGTATTTT. It is translated as CASSVAGLAVTDTQYF. The V gene is TRBV7-2, the J gene TRBJ2-3, with TRBD2 matching 7 bases. Germline V gives CDR1 SGHTA, CDR2 FQGNSA. V was clipped by 5 bases and J by 2 bases; unmatched bases: 10. The CDR3 has 16 amino acids.

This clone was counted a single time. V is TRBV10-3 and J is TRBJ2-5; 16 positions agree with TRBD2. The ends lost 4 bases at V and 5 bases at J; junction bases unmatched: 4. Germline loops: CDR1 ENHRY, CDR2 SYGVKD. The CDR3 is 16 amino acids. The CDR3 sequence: CAISGGLAGGMETQYF. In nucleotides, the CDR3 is TGTGCCATCAGTGGGGGACTAGCGGGAGGGATGGAGACCCAGTACTTC.

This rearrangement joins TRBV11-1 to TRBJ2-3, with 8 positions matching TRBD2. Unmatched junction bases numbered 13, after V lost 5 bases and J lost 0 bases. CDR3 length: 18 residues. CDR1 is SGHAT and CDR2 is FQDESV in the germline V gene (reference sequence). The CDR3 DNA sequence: TGTGCCAGCAGCCTCACCGCTAGGGCTAGCGGGAGCACAGATACGCAGTATTTT. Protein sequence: CASSLTARASGSTDTQYF.

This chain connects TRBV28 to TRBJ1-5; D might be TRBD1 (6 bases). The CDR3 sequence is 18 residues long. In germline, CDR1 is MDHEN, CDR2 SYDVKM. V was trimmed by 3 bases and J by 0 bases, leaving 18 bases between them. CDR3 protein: CASSLGIGGAGSNQPQHF. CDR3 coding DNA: TGTGCCAGCAGTTTGGGTATCGGGGGGGCAGGTAGCAATCAGCCCCAGCATTTT. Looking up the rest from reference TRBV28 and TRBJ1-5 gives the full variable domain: DVKVTQSSRYLVKRTGEKVFLECVQDMDHENMFWYRQDPGLGLRLIYFSYDVKMKEKGDIPEGYSVSREKKERFSLILESASTNQTSMYLCASSLGIGGAGSNQPQHFGDGTRLSIL.

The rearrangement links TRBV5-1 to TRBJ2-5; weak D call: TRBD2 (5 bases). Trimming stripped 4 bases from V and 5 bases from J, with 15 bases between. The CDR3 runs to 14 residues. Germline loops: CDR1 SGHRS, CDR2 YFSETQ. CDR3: CASSKGTPGETQYF. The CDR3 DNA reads TGCGCCAGCAGCAAGGGTACTCCGGGGGAGACCCAGTACTTC.

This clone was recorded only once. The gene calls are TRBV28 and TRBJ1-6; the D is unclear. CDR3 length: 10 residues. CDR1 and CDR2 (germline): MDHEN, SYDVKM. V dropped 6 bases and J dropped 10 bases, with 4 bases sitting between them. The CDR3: CASSSSPLHF. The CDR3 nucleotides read TGTGCCAGCAGCTCCTCACCCCTCCACTTT.

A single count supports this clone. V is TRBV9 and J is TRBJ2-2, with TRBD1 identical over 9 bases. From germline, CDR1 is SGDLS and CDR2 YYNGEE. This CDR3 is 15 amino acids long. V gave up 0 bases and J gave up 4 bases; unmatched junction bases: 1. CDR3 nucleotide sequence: TGTGCCAGCAGCGTAGGGGACAGGGCCACCGGGGAGCTGTTTTTT. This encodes CASSVGDRATGELFF.